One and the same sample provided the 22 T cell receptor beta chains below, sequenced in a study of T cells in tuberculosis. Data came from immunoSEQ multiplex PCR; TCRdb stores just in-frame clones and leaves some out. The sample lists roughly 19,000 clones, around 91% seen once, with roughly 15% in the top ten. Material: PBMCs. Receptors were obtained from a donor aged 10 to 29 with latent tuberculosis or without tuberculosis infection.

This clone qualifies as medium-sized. CDR3 residues: CASSLVDRGAYEQYF. As DNA, the CDR3 is TGTGCCAGCAGCTTAGTAGACAGGGGGGCCTACGAGCAGTACTTC. The V gene is TRBV11-2, the J gene TRBJ2-7; 9 bases align to TRBD1. This CDR3 has 15 residues. Germline CDR1 is SGHAT and CDR2 is FQNNGV. The V and J ends lost 1 base and 2 bases, in that order; junction bases with no gene match: 3.

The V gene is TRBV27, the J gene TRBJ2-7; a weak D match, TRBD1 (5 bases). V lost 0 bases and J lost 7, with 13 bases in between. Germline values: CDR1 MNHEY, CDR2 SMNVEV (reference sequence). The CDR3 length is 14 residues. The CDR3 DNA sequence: TGTGCCAGCAGTTTATCTAGGGGTCTCGTGGAGCAGTACTTC. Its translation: CASSLSRGLVEQYF.

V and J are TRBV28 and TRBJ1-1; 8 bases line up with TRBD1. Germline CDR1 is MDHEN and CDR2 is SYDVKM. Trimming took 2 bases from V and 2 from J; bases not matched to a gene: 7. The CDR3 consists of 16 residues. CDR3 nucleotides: TGTGCCAGCAGTTTACCCCAGGGGGCTGGAAACACTGAAGCTTTCTTT. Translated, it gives CASSLPQGAGNTEAFF.

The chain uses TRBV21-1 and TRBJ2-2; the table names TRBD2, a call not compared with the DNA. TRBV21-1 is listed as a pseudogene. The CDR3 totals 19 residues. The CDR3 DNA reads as TGTGCCAGCAGCCGGAGGGCGGGGGTGTCTCCCATTGTCGCCGGGGAGCTGTTTTTT. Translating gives CASSRRAGVSPIVAGELFF.

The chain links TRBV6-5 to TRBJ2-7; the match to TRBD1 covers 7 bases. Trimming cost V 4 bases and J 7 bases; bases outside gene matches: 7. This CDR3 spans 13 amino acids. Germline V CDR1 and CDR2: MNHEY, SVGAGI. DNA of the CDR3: TGTGCCAGCAGTTCAACGGTGACAGGGGAGCAGTACTTC. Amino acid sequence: CASSSTVTGEQYF.

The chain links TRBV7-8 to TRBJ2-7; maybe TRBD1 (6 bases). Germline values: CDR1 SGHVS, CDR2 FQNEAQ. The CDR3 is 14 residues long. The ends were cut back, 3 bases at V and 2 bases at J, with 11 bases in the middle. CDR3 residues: CASSFVTGPYEQYF. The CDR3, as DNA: TGTGCCAGCAGCTTCGTAACAGGGCCCTACGAGCAGTACTTC.

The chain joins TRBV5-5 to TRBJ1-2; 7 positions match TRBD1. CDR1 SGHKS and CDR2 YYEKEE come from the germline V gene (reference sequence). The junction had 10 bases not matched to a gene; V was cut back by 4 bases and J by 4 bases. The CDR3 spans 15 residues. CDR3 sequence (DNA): TGTGCCAGCAGCCCAAACAGGGGTTCGTCCTATGGCTACACCTTC. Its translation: CASSPNRGSSYGYTF.

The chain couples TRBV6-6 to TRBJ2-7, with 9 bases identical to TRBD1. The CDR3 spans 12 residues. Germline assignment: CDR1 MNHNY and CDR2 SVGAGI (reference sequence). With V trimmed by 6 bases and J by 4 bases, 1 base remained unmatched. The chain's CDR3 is CASRTGGYEQYF. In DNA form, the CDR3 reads TGTGCCAGCAGGACAGGGGGGTACGAGCAGTACTTC.

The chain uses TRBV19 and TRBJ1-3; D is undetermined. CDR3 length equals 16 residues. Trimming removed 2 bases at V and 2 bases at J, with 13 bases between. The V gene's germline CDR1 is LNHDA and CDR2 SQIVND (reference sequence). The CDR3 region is CASSILRQSTGNTIYF. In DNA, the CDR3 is TGTGCCAGTAGTATACTCCGTCAGTCGACTGGAAACACCATATATTTT.

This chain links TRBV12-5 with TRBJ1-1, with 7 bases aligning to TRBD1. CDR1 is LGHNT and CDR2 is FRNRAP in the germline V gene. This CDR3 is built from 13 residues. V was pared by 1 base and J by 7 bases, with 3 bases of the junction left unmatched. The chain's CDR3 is CASGLGGQREAFF. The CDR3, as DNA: TGTGCTAGTGGTTTGGGGGGACAGCGTGAAGCTTTCTTT.

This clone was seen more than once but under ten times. CDR3 loop: CASRRDSNSNQPQHF. The CDR3 DNA reads as TGTGCCAGCAGACGGGACAGCAATAGCAATCAGCCCCAGCATTTT. The chain carries TRBV2 and TRBJ1-5; 7 positions match TRBD1. V gave up 6 bases and J gave up 0 bases; unmatched junction bases: 5. Germline V CDR1 and CDR2: SNHLY, FYNNEI. CDR3 size: 15 residues.

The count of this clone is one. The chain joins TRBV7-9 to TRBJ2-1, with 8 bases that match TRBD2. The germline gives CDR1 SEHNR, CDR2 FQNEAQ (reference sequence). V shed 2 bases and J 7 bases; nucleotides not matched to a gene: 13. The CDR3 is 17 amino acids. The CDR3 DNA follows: TGTGCCAGCAGCTTACGGGAGGCGGAGCGGGGGCCGAATGAGCAGTTCTTC. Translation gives CASSLREAERGPNEQFF.

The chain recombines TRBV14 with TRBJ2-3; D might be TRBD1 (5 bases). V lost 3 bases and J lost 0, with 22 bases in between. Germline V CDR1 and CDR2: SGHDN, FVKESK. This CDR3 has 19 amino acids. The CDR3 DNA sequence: TGTGCCAGCAGCCAGGGTAGACTGCAGGGCCCGTGGAGCACAGATACGCAGTATTTT. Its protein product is CASSQGRLQGPWSTDTQYF. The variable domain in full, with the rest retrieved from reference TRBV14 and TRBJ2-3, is EAGVTQFPSHSVIEKGQTVTLRCDPISGHDNLYWYRRVMGKEIKFLLHFVKESKQDESGMPNNRFLAERTGGTYSTLKVQPAELEDSGVYFCASSQGRLQGPWSTDTQYFGPGTRLTVL.

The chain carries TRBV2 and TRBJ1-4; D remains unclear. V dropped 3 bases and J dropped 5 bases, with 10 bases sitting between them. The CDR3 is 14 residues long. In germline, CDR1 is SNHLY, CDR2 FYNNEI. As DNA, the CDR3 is TGTGCCAGCAGTGACTTTCCCGGGAATGAAAAACTGTTTTTT. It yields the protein CASSDFPGNEKLFF.

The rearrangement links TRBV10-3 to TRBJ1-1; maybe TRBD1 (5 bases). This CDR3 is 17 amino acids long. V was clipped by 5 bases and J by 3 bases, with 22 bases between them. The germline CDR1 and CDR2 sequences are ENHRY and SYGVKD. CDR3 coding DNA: TGTGCCATCAGTACCAGAGGGGAGGGCGAGAAGGACACTGAAGCTTTCTTT. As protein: CAISTRGEGEKDTEAFF.

The CDR3 sequence is CAWSQGGDYGYTF. As DNA, the CDR3 is TGTGCCTGGAGTCAAGGGGGAGACTATGGCTACACCTTC. The chain recombines TRBV30 with TRBJ1-2; TRBD1 might be the D (6 bases). Per germline, CDR1 GTSNPN and CDR2 SVGIG (reference sequence). V lost 2 bases, J lost 3 bases, and 10 bases lay in between. The CDR3 runs to 13 residues.

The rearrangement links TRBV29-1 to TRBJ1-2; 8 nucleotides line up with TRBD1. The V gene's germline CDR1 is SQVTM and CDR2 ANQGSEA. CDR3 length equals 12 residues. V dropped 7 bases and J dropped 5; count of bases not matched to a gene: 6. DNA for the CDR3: TGCAGCGCCGCAGACAGGGGTTATGGCTACACCTTC. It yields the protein CSAADRGYGYTF. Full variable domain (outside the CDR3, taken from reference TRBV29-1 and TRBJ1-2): SAVISQKPSRDICQRGTSLTIQCQVDSQVTMMFWYRQQPGQSLTLIATANQGSEATYESGFVIDKFPISRPNLTFSTLTVSNMSPEDSSIYLCSAADRGYGYTFGSGTRLTVV.

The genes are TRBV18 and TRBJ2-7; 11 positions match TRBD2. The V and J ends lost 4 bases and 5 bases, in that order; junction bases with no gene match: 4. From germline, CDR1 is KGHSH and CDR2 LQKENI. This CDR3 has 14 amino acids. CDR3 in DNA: TGTGCCAGCTCACGTACTAGCGGGGGTGACGAGCAGTACTTC. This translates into CASSRTSGGDEQYF.

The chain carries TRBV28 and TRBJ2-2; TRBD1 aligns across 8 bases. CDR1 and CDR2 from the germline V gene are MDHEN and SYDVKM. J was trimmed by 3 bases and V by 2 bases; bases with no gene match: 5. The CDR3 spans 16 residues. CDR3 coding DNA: TGTGCCAGCAGTTTAAGCAGGGGGCTGGACACCGGGGAGCTGTTTTTT. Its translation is CASSLSRGLDTGELFF.

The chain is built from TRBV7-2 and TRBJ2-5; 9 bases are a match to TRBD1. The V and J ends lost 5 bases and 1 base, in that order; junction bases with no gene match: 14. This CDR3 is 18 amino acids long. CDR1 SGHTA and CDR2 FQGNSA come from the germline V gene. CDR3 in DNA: TGTGCCAGCAGCCCCGACAGGGGGTTAAGACTACGCCAAGAGACCCAGTACTTC. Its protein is CASSPDRGLRLRQETQYF. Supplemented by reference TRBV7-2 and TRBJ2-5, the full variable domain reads GAGVSQSPSNKVTEKGKDVELRCDPISGHTALYWYRQSLGQGLEFLIYFQGNSAPDKSGLPSDRFSAERTGGSVSTLTIQRTQQEDSAVYLCASSPDRGLRLRQETQYFGPGTRLLVL.

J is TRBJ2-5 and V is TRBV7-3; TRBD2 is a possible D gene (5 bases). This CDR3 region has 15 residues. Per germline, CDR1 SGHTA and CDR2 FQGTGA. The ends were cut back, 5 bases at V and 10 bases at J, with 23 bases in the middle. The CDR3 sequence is CASSPSGLHVMGQYF. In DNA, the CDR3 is TGTGCCAGCAGCCCCTCCGGACTCCACGTGATGGGCCAGTACTTC.

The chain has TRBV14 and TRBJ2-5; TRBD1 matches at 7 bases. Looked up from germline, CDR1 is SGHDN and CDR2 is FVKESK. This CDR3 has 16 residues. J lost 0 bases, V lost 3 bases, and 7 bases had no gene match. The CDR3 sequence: CASSHSRGIYQETQYF. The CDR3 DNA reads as TGTGCCAGCAGCCACTCCAGGGGGATTTACCAAGAGACCCAGTACTTC.